Presented here are 30 T cell receptor beta chains from one specimen sequenced in a study of T cell repertoires in cytomegalovirus infection. TCRdb re-analysed the reads in MiXCR, keeping a single row per CDR3 protein. The sample includes 200,000 to 300,000 distinct CDR3 sequences, approximately 13% seen only once; the top ten take about 10%. Sample: PBMCs. The source of these receptors is a human donor in good health (CMV status not recorded). Some clones in this sample may be carry-over from other donors' samples.

The chain has TRBV2 and TRBJ2-1; 7 nucleotides agree with TRBD2. V gave up 4 bases and J gave up 4 bases; unmatched junction bases: 7. Per the germline V gene, CDR1 is SNHLY and CDR2 is FYNNEI. The CDR3 length is 15 residues. CDR3 region: CASSVGRGDYNEQFF. As DNA, the CDR3 is TGTGCCAGCAGTGTGGGTCGGGGGGATTACAATGAGCAGTTCTTC.

V and J are TRBV4-3 and TRBJ2-4, with unresolved D. Per germline, CDR1 LGHNA and CDR2 YSLEER. With 3 bases removed from V and 4 bases from J, the gap between germline ends came to 13 bases. This CDR3 region has 15 residues. CDR3 loop: CASSQEFVDKNIQYF. CDR3 in DNA: TGCGCCAGCAGCCAGGAATTTGTGGATAAAAACATTCAGTACTTC.

CDR3 sequence reads: CASRIFSVYRQPQHF. The CDR3 bases are TGTGCCAGCAGAATATTCTCGGTCTATCGTCAGCCCCAGCATTTT. The chain carries TRBV28 and TRBJ1-5; D not certain. V shed 6 bases and J shed 6 bases, with 18 bases lying between them. This CDR3 contains 15 residues. The germline gives CDR1 MDHEN, CDR2 SYDVKM.

This clonotype was seen at least ten times. V gene TRBV28 combines with J gene TRBJ2-6; the D is unclear. The CDR3 has 16 amino acids. Germline V gene lookup returns CDR1 MDHEN and CDR2 SYDVKM. V dropped 6 bases and J dropped 2 bases, with 14 bases sitting between them. The CDR3 is CASSTGPPTGANVLTF. As DNA, the CDR3 is TGTGCCAGCAGCACCGGGCCCCCCACTGGGGCCAACGTCCTGACTTTC. Full variable domain (missing parts from reference TRBV28 and TRBJ2-6): DVKVTQSSRYLVKRTGEKVFLECVQDMDHENMFWYRQDPGLGLRLIYFSYDVKMKEKGDIPEGYSVSREKKERFSLILESASTNQTSMYLCASSTGPPTGANVLTFGAGSRLTVL.

This clonotype showed up many times. This CDR3 reads CASSGRLAGEGETQYF. DNA for the CDR3: TGTGCCAGCAGCGGCCGACTAGCGGGAGAGGGGGAGACCCAGTACTTC. The J gene is TRBJ2-5, the V gene TRBV7-2; 12 nucleotides align to TRBD2. Germline CDR1 is SGHTA and CDR2 is FQGNSA. The CDR3 consists of 16 residues. Trimming at V came to 5 bases and at J to 5 bases, leaving 9 bases not matched to a gene. The whole variable domain, remainder taken from reference TRBV7-2 and TRBJ2-5, is GAGVSQSPSNKVTEKGKDVELRCDPISGHTALYWYRQSLGQGLEFLIYFQGNSAPDKSGLPSDRFSAERTGGSVSTLTIQRTQQEDSAVYLCASSGRLAGEGETQYFGPGTRLLVL.

This chain links TRBV29-1 with TRBJ1-1; 9 bases match TRBD1. Germline trimming cut 4 bases from V and 1 base from J; bases unmatched to any gene: 7. Germline loops: CDR1 SQVTM, CDR2 ANQGSEA. The CDR3 spans 15 residues. DNA of the CDR3: TGCAGCGTTGCTCGGACAGGGGCTAGGAACACTGAAGCTTTCTTT. Residues: CSVARTGARNTEAFF.

A word on this clonotype: Being one base from a much bigger clone, this may be a read error. This chain links TRBV7-4 with TRBJ2-7; D gene ambiguous. The V gene's germline CDR1 is SGHVT and CDR2 SQSDAQ. V dropped 7 bases and J dropped 4 bases, with 8 bases sitting between them. This CDR3 comprises 11 residues. In DNA form, the CDR3 reads TGTGCCAGCAACGCACAGTACGAGCAGTACTTC. Its translation is CASNAQYEQYF.

This clonotype was observed a handful of times. V is TRBV19 and J is TRBJ2-2, with a possible D match to TRBD2 (5 bases). There are 17 residues in the CDR3. V was shortened by 2 bases and J by 2 bases, with 15 bases between the two germline ends. Looked up from germline, CDR1 is LNHDA and CDR2 is SQIVND (reference sequence). DNA of the CDR3: TGTGCCAGTAGTATAAGCGGACCAGGTCCAAACACCGGGGAGCTGTTTTTT. Translating it yields CASSISGPGPNTGELFF.

This chain links TRBV12-3 or TRBV12-4 with TRBJ1-5, with D tentatively TRBD1 (5 bases). This CDR3 has 14 amino acids. Deletions cut 1 base from V and 3 bases from J, with 7 bases between. Here the CDR3 DNA reads TGTGCCAGCAGTTTAGGACAGCTCAATCAGCCCCAGCATTTT. Translating it yields CASSLGQLNQPQHF.

This clonotype came up a few times. The gene calls are TRBV14 and TRBJ2-2; a possible D gene is TRBD1 (5 bases). Germline lookup yields CDR1 SGHDN and CDR2 FVKESK. The V and J ends lost 4 bases and 0 bases respectively, with 12 bases between them. CDR3 length: 16 residues. In nucleotides, the CDR3 is TGTGCCAGCAGCCCCCTTGGACAACCGAACACCGGGGAGCTGTTTTTT. Amino acid sequence: CASSPLGQPNTGELFF.

This clonotype was counted a few times. This chain connects TRBV29-1 to TRBJ1-4; 9 bases match TRBD1. Germline V gene sequence: CDR1 SQVTM, CDR2 ANQGSEA. This CDR3 comprises 12 residues. J was trimmed by 8 bases and V by 6 bases; bases with no gene match: 4. Here the CDR3 reads CSVRTGVEKLFF. The CDR3, as DNA: TGCAGCGTCCGGACAGGGGTGGAAAAACTGTTTTTT.

The genes are TRBV15 and TRBJ1-6; maybe TRBD1 (5 bases). This CDR3 spans 12 amino acids. Trimming removed 6 bases at V and 10 bases at J, with 10 bases between. CDR1 is LNHNV and CDR2 is YYDKDF in the germline V gene (reference sequence). CDR3 sequence reads: CATSETASPLHF. The CDR3 bases are TGTGCCACCAGTGAGACAGCATCACCCCTCCACTTT. The whole variable domain, remainder taken from reference TRBV15 and TRBJ1-6, is DAMVIQNPRYQVTQFGKPVTLSCSQTLNHNVMYWYQQKSSQAPKLLFHYYDKDFNNEADTPDNFQSRRPNTSFCFLDIRSPGLGDTAMYLCATSETASPLHFGNGTRLTVT.

This clonotype was seen at least ten times. This chain connects TRBV7-9 to TRBJ1-1; D is perhaps TRBD1 (6 bases). Trimming removed 5 bases at V and 8 bases at J, with 9 bases between. CDR3 length: 11 amino acids. Germline V gives CDR1 SEHNR, CDR2 FQNEAQ (reference sequence). CDR3: CASSPDREAFF. Written as DNA, the CDR3 is TGTGCCAGCAGCCCCGACAGGGAAGCTTTCTTT.

Concerning this clonotype: A read error is possible here, since a much larger clone lies one base away. CDR3 nucleotide sequence: TGTGCCAGCAGCCAAGATTGGTACAATGAGCAGTTCTTC. This codes for CASSQDWYNEQFF. V usage is TRBV14 and J usage is TRBJ2-1; D is undetermined. Trimming removed 0 bases from V and 4 bases from J, with 4 bases in between. Looked up from germline, CDR1 is SGHDN and CDR2 is FVKESK. The CDR3 has 13 amino acids.

The chain combines TRBV6-1 with TRBJ2-1; D is possibly TRBD1 or TRBD2 (6 bases each). Germline V lookup: CDR1 MNHNS, CDR2 SASEGT. Trimming shortened V by 1 base and J by 5 bases, and 15 bases separated the two germline ends. This CDR3 region has 16 residues. The chain's CDR3 is CASSEVEGGGHNEQFF. For the CDR3, the DNA is TGTGCCAGCAGTGAAGTTGAAGGAGGGGGGCACAATGAGCAGTTCTTC.

The V and J genes are TRBV28 and TRBJ1-5; 9 bases line up with TRBD1. The CDR3 covers 17 residues. The ends lost 6 bases at V and 0 bases at J; junction bases unmatched: 9. The germline V gene encodes CDR1 MDHEN and CDR2 SYDVKM. The chain's CDR3 is CASRPPGQGYSNQPQHF. Written as DNA, the CDR3 is TGTGCCAGCAGACCACCGGGACAGGGATATAGCAATCAGCCCCAGCATTTT.

This chain connects TRBV20-1 to TRBJ2-7; 11 positions agree with TRBD2. The CDR3 runs 17 residues. The V gene's germline CDR1 is DFQATT and CDR2 SNEGSKA (reference sequence). The J segment lost 5 bases and the V segment lost 0 bases, leaving 12 bases of the junction unmatched. The CDR3 loop reads CSARDLTSGSLGDEQYF. CDR3 DNA: TGCAGTGCTAGAGATCTCACTAGCGGGAGCCTGGGGGACGAGCAGTACTTC.

In its sample, this clonotype was seen many times. The chain uses TRBV6-5 and TRBJ2-7; 10 bases match TRBD2. Germline CDR1 MNHEY, CDR2 SVGAGI. This CDR3 comprises 15 residues. V gave up 2 bases and J gave up 7 bases; unmatched junction bases: 8. CDR3 in DNA: TGTGCCAGCAGTTACAGTACTAGCGGGGCGGGGGAGCAGTACTTC. It is translated as CASSYSTSGAGEQYF.

In regard to this clonotype: The junction does not match germline at one end; this may be a read error. The V gene is TRBV7-9, the J gene TRBJ1-6; 8 bases match TRBD1. Germline CDR1 and CDR2: SEHNR and FQNEAQ (reference sequence). This CDR3 is 18 amino acids long. CDR3 region: CASSIGQGFSSYNSPLHF. DNA of the CDR3: TGTGCCAGCAGCATAGGACAGGGCTTTAGCTCCTATAATTCACCCCTCCATTTT.

V is TRBV3-1 and J is TRBJ2-4; weak D call: TRBD1 (6 bases). Germline V gives CDR1 LGHDT, CDR2 YNNKEL (reference sequence). The CDR3 sequence is 14 residues long. Trimming shortened V by 7 bases and J by 7 bases, and 17 bases separated the two germline ends. CDR3 residues: CASKKTGTINIQYF. The CDR3 DNA reads TGTGCCAGCAAAAAAACCGGGACAATTAACATTCAGTACTTC.

The V and J genes are TRBV7-2 and TRBJ2-3; 9 bases line up with TRBD2. There are 15 residues in the CDR3. Per germline, CDR1 SGHTA and CDR2 FQGNSA. V shed 3 bases and J 2 bases; nucleotides not matched to a gene: 3. The CDR3 nucleotides read TGTGCCAGCAGCTTTAGCGGGAGCCACACAGATACGCAGTATTTT. Its protein product is CASSFSGSHTDTQYF.

This clonotype was found many times. The chain couples TRBV7-2 to TRBJ2-1, with a tentative D call TRBD2 (6 bases). Between the trimmed V and J ends, which lost 5 bases and 9 bases, there was a span of 17 bases. Germline CDR1 and CDR2: SGHTA and FQGNSA. The CDR3 spans 14 residues. The CDR3 loop is CASSPGGLPIEQFF. In DNA form, the CDR3 reads TGTGCCAGCAGCCCCGGCGGACTACCTATTGAGCAGTTCTTC.

This clonotype was counted ten times or more. The chain couples TRBV7-9 to TRBJ2-7, with D tentatively TRBD1 or TRBD2 (5 bases each). Germline V CDR1 and CDR2: SEHNR, FQNEAQ (reference sequence). With 6 bases removed from V and 7 bases from J, the gap between germline ends came to 22 bases. This CDR3 contains 15 residues. CDR3 in amino acids: CASSHPGQTTGEQYF. The CDR3, as DNA: TGTGCCAGCAGTCACCCGGGGCAGACCACTGGGGAGCAGTACTTC. Drawing the rest from reference TRBV7-9 and TRBJ2-7, the complete variable domain is DTGVSQNPRHKITKRGQNVTFRCDPISEHNRLYWYRQTLGQGPEFLTYFQNEAQLEKSRLLSDRFSAERPKGSFSTLEIQRTEQGDSAMYLCASSHPGQTTGEQYFGPGTRLTVT.

This chain uses TRBV19 with TRBJ1-5, with D hard to call. V shed 7 bases and J shed 7 bases, with 20 bases lying between them. Germline CDR1 and CDR2: LNHDA and SQIVND (reference sequence). The CDR3 totals 15 residues. The CDR3 protein is CASTNEEAIGQPQHF. In nucleotides, the CDR3 is TGTGCCAGTACCAATGAGGAGGCCATCGGGCAGCCCCAGCATTTT.

The J gene is TRBJ1-3, the V gene TRBV14; D remains unclear. The V and J ends lost 3 bases and 2 bases respectively, with 17 bases between them. The CDR3 is 17 amino acids. The germline V gene encodes CDR1 SGHDN and CDR2 FVKESK. This CDR3 reads CASSHRIVGITGNTIYF. The DNA of the CDR3 is TGTGCCAGCAGCCACCGCATCGTAGGGATTACTGGAAACACCATATATTTT.

This chain links TRBV29-1 with TRBJ2-1, with a weak D call TRBD2 (6 bases). The CDR3 runs to 11 residues. V lost 7 bases and J 14 bases, leaving 18 bases between the germline ends. In germline, CDR1 is SQVTM, CDR2 ANQGSEA. CDR3 residues: CSAAPGTREFF. CDR3 in DNA: TGCAGCGCCGCCCCCGGGACTCGAGAGTTCTTC.

This clonotype was counted ten times or more. The V call is TRBV7-9, the J call TRBJ2-1; weak D call: TRBD2 (6 bases). Germline V gene lookup returns CDR1 SEHNR and CDR2 FQNEAQ (reference sequence). This CDR3 spans 14 amino acids. The V gene lost 5 bases and the J gene lost 10 bases, with 18 bases spanning the gap. CDR3 sequence: CASSPTDYPEEQFF. The CDR3, as DNA: TGTGCCAGCAGCCCAACGGACTACCCGGAGGAGCAGTTCTTC.

The V gene is TRBV11-1, the J gene TRBJ1-5; weak D call: TRBD1 (5 bases). CDR1 SGHAT and CDR2 FQDESV come from the germline V gene (reference sequence). V was cut by 5 bases and J by 10 bases, with 12 bases left in between. The CDR3 runs 12 residues. For the CDR3, the DNA is TGTGCCAGCAGCAACGGGGCACGACCCCAGCATTTT. Protein: CASSNGARPQHF.

The CDR3 loop reads CASSLRQGGSSVYGYTF. The CDR3 nucleotides read TGTGCCAGCAGTTTACGGCAGGGGGGATCATCGGTTTATGGCTACACCTTC. This chain uses TRBV12-3 or TRBV12-4 with TRBJ1-2; TRBD1 matches 7 bases. This CDR3 region has 17 residues. The J segment lost 5 bases and the V segment lost 2 bases, leaving 14 bases of the junction unmatched.

This clonotype was seen at least ten times. The CDR3 is CASRRQDSPLYEQYF. CDR3 coding DNA: TGTGCCAGCAGGCGTCAGGACAGCCCATTGTACGAGCAGTACTTC. This chain connects TRBV28 to TRBJ2-7; maybe TRBD1 (6 bases). Trimming cost V 6 bases and J 4 bases, with 19 bases left between them. Per germline, CDR1 MDHEN and CDR2 SYDVKM. The CDR3 is made up of 15 amino acids.